This TCR beta chain was profiled in a study of cytomegalovirus exposure and HLA in healthy donors. This CDR3 has 15 amino acids. Trimming cost V 3 bases and J 5 bases, with 18 bases left between them. Germline V CDR1 and CDR2: GTSNPN, SVGIG (reference sequence). Amplification used 60 Vbeta primers and 13 Jbeta primers. Only in-frame clones appear in the TCRdb table, and some are missing; sequencing was by immunoSEQ multiplex PCR. This sample carries about 160,000 clones, around four fifths of them seen once, and the ten largest clones take about 1.2%. Regarding this clone: Its antigen is unknown.

Study-level findings and limits: Follow-up analysis seemed to connect common viral pathogens with several of the most significant clusters identified. For presence/absence analyses, sequencing depth was assumed to be roughly uniform across donors.

Sequenced input: PBMCs. This chain connects TRBV30 to TRBJ2-3, with TRBD2 as a possible D gene (6 bases). The TCR was taken from a boy younger than 10 in good health and CMV-seronegative. The CDR3 coding sequence is TGTGCCTGGAGAAACGGAGGGACCGGGGGAGATACGCAGTATTTT. It yields the protein CAWRNGGTGGDTQYF.